This T cell receptor (beta chain) was documented in a study of blood T cell repertoires in COVID-19. Study information: The study drew acute and convalescent COVID-19 samples from the United States, Italy and Spain. PBMCs, B-cell-depleted T cells, or T cells provided the cDNA or gDNA that made up the material.

Germline V gives CDR1 MDHEN, CDR2 SYDVKM. The CDR3 totals 18 residues. Trimming took off 7 bases at V and 3 bases at J, with 27 bases between the two ends. This clone has just a few counts. The assay was immunoSEQ multiplex PCR, and TCRdb's table has in-frame clones only and misses some. The data show approximately 140,000 clones, about 76% seen once. The chain employs TRBV28 and TRBJ1-2; D is possibly TRBD1 (6 bases). Sequencing was carried out using peripheral blood. This clonotype originated in a man aged 80 or over with acute or convalescent COVID-19. CDR3 protein: CASIPMTGDPTNYYGYTF. CDR3 in DNA: TGTGCCAGCATCCCGATGACAGGCGACCCAACTAATTACTATGGCTACACCTTC.